A single TCR beta chain is shown here with its context. As the method of synthesis, 5'RACE template switching with UMIs yielded TCR beta cDNA. For each CDR3 protein, TCRdb gives one entry from its re-call of the 5' RACE reads, without DNA. The sample table includes about 540,000 distinct CDR3 sequences. This sample is drawn from a study of T cells expressing NK-cell markers. Sequenced material: blood T cells: a sorted CD56 or NKG2C T cell subset, CD4+ or CD8+ T cells, or bulk PBMC T cells (not recorded which). The TCR sequence derives from a young man in good health.

This chain's CDR3 is CASSLATRGYNEQFF. V is TRBV7-9 and J is TRBJ2-1; with no DNA, the TCRdb D assignment of TRBD1 cannot be verified. Germline V gives CDR1 SEHNR, CDR2 FQNEAQ (reference sequence). The CDR3 totals 15 residues.